This TCR beta chain was profiled in a study of radiation and T cells in renal cell carcinoma (dated by TCRdb to 2020 to 2021). For the wider study: In total, approximately 53 samples underwent TCR beta sequencing: roughly 25 tumors plus 27 peripheral blood samples. The last blood draw occurred 4 weeks after radiation, at the same time as nephrectomy. Across all 50 or so samples, several million unique CDR3 nucleotide sequences encoding over 2.5 million unique CDR3 amino acid sequences were identified.

General study outcomes and caveats: Top tumor clonotypes rose in blood from baseline to 2 weeks post-radiation, then contracted by 4 weeks, suggesting transient expansion of tumor-resident clones. With a single-armed trial design, the study had no way to address how radiation dose or scheduling affects the TCR repertoire. No pretreatment tumor biopsies were available, so the baseline intratumoral presence of clonotypes could not be determined. Blood repertoire dynamics were not followed beyond 4 weeks after treatment.

V is reduced by 0 bases and J by 1 base, leaving a spacing of 4 bases between them. CDR1 and CDR2 (SGDLS, YYNGEE) derive from the germline V gene. Taken from cysteine to phenylalanine, the CDR3 has 14 residues. Here the CDR3 DNA is all that survives: 42 bases in frame from base 1. Following the manufacturer's recommendations, the immunoSEQ kit was used to generate TCR beta libraries from genomic DNA. For library preparation, a first multiplex PCR was performed with proprietary primers, followed by a second PCR in which unique barcodes were added, and bead cleanups were performed after each round. A positive control reaction and a negative control reaction, both provided in the kit, were run with every batch of samples. The final libraries underwent checking on an Agilent 4200 TapeStation D1000 ScreenTape, volumetric pooling, and quantification by qPCR. An Illumina NextSeq500 fitted with a MidOutput 150-cycle cartridge performed the sequencing, running 156 Read1 cycles and 15 Index1 cycles with the kit's custom primers. The pooled library was loaded at around 1 pM, and roughly 18% PhiX control was spiked in. The study's processing was this. The vendor-processed data were analyzed in R, and a clonotype was defined as all T cells that share the same CDR3 nucleotide sequence. In the clone abundance analyses, frequencies were normalized to the 10,000 most abundant clones in each sample. Public T cell clones, which averaged fewer than five per sample, were excluded before analysis. Tumor-enriched and baseline blood-enriched clonotypes were defined by at least a 32-fold difference in abundance between compartments. A beta-binomial differential abundance model was applied to find clonotypes that expanded or contracted between blood time points. Tumor-blood repertoire similarity was measured with the Baroni-Urbani and Buser coefficient, and group comparisons used two-tailed Wilcoxon tests in R. TCRdb stores this immuneACCESS table with in-frame sequences only. Part of the clones is absent; in the studies checked, under half of the shortfall reflects unresolved V genes, and no reason is known for the rest. For V, J and clone size, that table is used; D and trimming come from the DNA. Present in this sample are more than 120,000 clones, around nine tenths of which were seen just once. Around a sixth of the sample rests with the top ten.

The time point label here, explained by the study, means: blood 4 weeks post-SBRT, at nephrectomy. Per the publication, the treatment or condition label means: 15 Gy SBRT to primary tumor, nephrectomy 4 weeks later. Samples were obtained from a clinical trial, in which 15 Gy stereotactic body radiation therapy was delivered to primary renal cell carcinomas and nephrectomy was performed 4 weeks later. To track tumor-enriched clonotypes, serial peripheral blood was sampled from radiation-treated patients at baseline and at 2 weeks and 4 weeks after SBRT. Every patient had renal cell carcinoma of clear cell pathology. The QIAamp DNA Blood Mini Kit (Qiagen) was used to prepare genomic DNA for TCR sequencing. The analyses included just those samples that passed every quality control check. For this clone: What this receptor recognizes is not known. No much larger clone is present one base from it, and per-base qualities are unavailable.

The receptor comes from a woman between 50 and 59 years old with renal cell carcinoma. This specimen consisted of blood, obtained from a patient whose treatment included radiotherapy and nephrectomy. The V gene is TRBV9 and the J gene is TRBJ2-2, with the D gene uncertain. The nucleotide sequence reads TGTGCCAGCAGCGTAGGTCGGAACACCGGGGAGCTGTTTTTT. The resulting protein is CASSVGRNTGELFF.